Given below is one T cell receptor beta chain in context. The clone's antigen remains unknown. Qualities for individual bases were not recorded, and no much larger clone is one base off. The sample belongs to a study of blood T cell repertoires in COVID-19 (dated by TCRdb to about 2020). Study-level background: The collaborator samples originated in the United States, Italy and Spain and spanned the acute and convalescent phases of COVID-19. The repertoires were released in a freely available public database meant as a resource for research on the immune response to SARS-CoV-2. A de-identified subject ID, COVID-19 status, age in years and sex were almost always included in the sample metadata. The samples were drawn from the first 160 participants of the ongoing ImmuneRACE study and from 1,254 subjects provided by 6 global collaborators. Where available, HLA class I and class II types were obtained from metadata supplied by the sample provider rather than from assay-based typing. The dataset comprised deeply sampled blood TCRbeta repertoires from subjects exposed to, actively infected with, or recovered from COVID-19. The material from the prospective study consisted of cDNA or gDNA derived from T cells, B-cell-depleted T cells, or PBMCs.

V and J are trimmed by 3 bases and 2 bases, and the gene matches miss 2 bases of the junction. From cysteine to phenylalanine, the CDR3 is 16 amino acids long. The kept DNA is CDR3 alone, 48 bases in frame from the first base. The germline V gene (reference sequence) sets CDR1 to SGHNT and CDR2 to YYREEE. TCRbeta CDR3 regions were amplified from genomic DNA using the immunoSEQ Assay, a bias-controlled multiplex PCR. Under the source paper's analysis protocol: The number of nucleated cells in each sample was estimated from the amplification of reference gene primers within the assay. To quantify the absolute abundance of each unique TCRbeta CDR3 rearrangement, sequence reads were collapsed and filtered. For each sample, productive Simpson clonality was calculated by taking the square root of Simpson's diversity index across productive rearrangements. This immuneACCESS table, as held by TCRdb, lists in-frame sequences with V and J called but not all clones. Of the missing ones, under half trace to an unresolved V gene in checked studies; the others have no known cause. The V and J calls and clone size come from that table; D and trimming were worked out from the DNA. In all, the sample holds under 170,000 clones, and 80% to 90% of those were seen once. About 3.5% of the sample is taken by the ten largest.

The paper's findings and limits, for the study overall: Clinical and demographic metadata were provided uncurated, with the amount varying by source and participant.

Whole blood was collected in K2EDTA tubes by collaborating institutions according to the institutions' own protocols. For TCRbeta analysis, collaborator samples were shipped as frozen whole blood, as isolated PBMCs, or as DNA extracted from either sample type. This clonotype was sampled from a man between 65 and 85 years old with acute or convalescent COVID-19. The specimen was peripheral blood. This sequence uses TRBV5-4 and TRBJ2-1; TRBD2 fits 13 bases in the junction. The CDR3 corresponds to CASSYGTSGTYNEQFF. The base sequence is TGTGCCAGCAGCTATGGGACTAGCGGGACCTACAATGAGCAGTTCTTC.